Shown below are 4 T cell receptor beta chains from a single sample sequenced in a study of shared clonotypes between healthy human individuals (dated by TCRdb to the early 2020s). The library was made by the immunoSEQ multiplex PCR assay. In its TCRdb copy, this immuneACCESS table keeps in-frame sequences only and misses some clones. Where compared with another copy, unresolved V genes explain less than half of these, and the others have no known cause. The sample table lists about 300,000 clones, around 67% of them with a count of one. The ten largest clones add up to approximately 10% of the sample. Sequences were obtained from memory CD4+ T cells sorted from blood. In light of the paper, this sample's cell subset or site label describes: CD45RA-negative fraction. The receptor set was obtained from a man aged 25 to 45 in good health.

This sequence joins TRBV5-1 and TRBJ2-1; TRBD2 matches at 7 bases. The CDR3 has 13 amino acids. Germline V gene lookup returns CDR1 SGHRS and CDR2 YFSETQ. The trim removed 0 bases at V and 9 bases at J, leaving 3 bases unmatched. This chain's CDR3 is CASSLAGEGEQFF. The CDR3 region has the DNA TGCGCCAGCAGCTTGGCTGGGGAGGGTGAGCAGTTCTTC.

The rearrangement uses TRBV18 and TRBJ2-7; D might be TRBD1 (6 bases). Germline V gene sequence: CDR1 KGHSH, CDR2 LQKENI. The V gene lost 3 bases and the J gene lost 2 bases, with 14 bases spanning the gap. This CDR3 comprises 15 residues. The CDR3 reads CASSPGQHTAYEQYF. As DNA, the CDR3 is TGTGCCAGCTCACCGGGACAACACACGGCCTACGAGCAGTACTTC.

CDR3 bases: TGTGCCAGTAGTAAGGGGGCGGGGGCCAACGTCCTGACTTTC. This translates into CASSKGAGANVLTF. This sequence joins TRBV19 and TRBJ2-6; 7 positions agree with TRBD1. This CDR3 comprises 14 residues. Trimming cost V 4 bases and J 4 bases; bases outside gene matches: 1. Looked up from germline, CDR1 is LNHDA and CDR2 is SQIVND (reference sequence).

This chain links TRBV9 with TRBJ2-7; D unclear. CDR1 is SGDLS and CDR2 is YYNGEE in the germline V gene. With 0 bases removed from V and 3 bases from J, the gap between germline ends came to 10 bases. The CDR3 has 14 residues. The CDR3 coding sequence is TGTGCCAGCAGCGTAGCTGACGACAACTACGAGCAGTACTTC. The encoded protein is CASSVADDNYEQYF.